This TCR beta chain was retrieved from a study of blood T cells in healthy people across ages. Study-level findings and limits: Investigators viewed diversity estimates from one million T cells as underestimates, the study reported. Aged donors had fewer naive CD4+ cells and lower diversity than long-lived donors. Per-million-T-cell TCR beta diversity fell roughly linearly with age. Naive T cell percentage by flow cytometry tracked strongly with beta diversity.

The use of a sample-barcoded 5' primer and a J-beta primer mix characterized a second PCR of roughly 6 to 11 cycles. TCRdb re-derived calls from the 5' RACE reads in MiXCR, one entry per CDR3 protein. The table lists 1.5 million or so distinct CDR3 sequences, 40% to 45% of them singletons. Germline V gene data show CDR1 as KGHDR and CDR2 as SFDVKD. The germline V and J ends were trimmed by 4 bases and 9 bases, with 9 bases remaining between them. The CDR3 runs 12 residues. Comments on this clonotype: Antigen specificity is unknown.

The J gene is TRBJ2-1, the V gene TRBV24-1; D is unresolved. This TCR was recovered from a young woman in good health. Sequencing input: blood. The CDR3 sequence: CATSDPGTEQFF. In DNA form, the CDR3 reads TGTGCCACCAGTGACCCTGGCACTGAGCAGTTCTTC.